Detailed here is one T cell receptor (beta chain). The record originates from a study of blood T cell repertoires in COVID-19. The overall study: Italy, Spain and the United States were the sources of the convalescent and acute COVID-19 samples. In each case, the material was cDNA or gDNA derived from T cells, B-cell-depleted T cells, or PBMCs.

This CDR3 is 16 amino acids long. The V end was cut by 1 base, the J end by 0 bases, with 11 bases between. Germline V gene data show CDR1 as MDHEN and CDR2 as SYDVKM. In the authors' methods: Reference gene primer amplification yielded estimated nucleated cell counts. TCRdb keeps only in-frame clones here, not all; method: immunoSEQ multiplex PCR. V, J and clone size were drawn from that table, and D and trimming were deduced from the DNA. The sample contains 78,000 or so clones, 80% to 90% of which appear only once. The sequencing input was peripheral blood. This receptor was obtained from a woman between 50 and 59 years old with acute or convalescent COVID-19. The gene calls are TRBV28 and TRBJ2-3; a possible D gene is TRBD1 (6 bases). The CDR3 protein is CASSLFAGESTDTQYF. In DNA form, the CDR3 reads TGTGCCAGCAGTTTATTCGCAGGGGAGAGCACAGATACGCAGTATTTT.